The clone carrying this TCR beta chain was seen a few times. Sequencing targeted expressed TCRB transcripts, as all isolated RNA had been reverse transcribed. The repertoire was sequenced with immunoSEQ multiplex PCR; TCRdb's copy has only in-frame clones and lacks some. This table has about 360,000 clones, over 10% appearing once. This record comes from a study of beta chain features in type 1 diabetes. V shed 2 bases and J 5 bases; nucleotides not matched to a gene: 11. Germline values: CDR1 MNHNS, CDR2 SASEGT. This CDR3 has 16 amino acids. The receptor was isolated from a man between 18 and 35 years old in good health. Sequencing was performed on naive CD4+ T cells from blood. The chain joins TRBV6-1 to TRBJ2-7; 8 bases are shared with TRBD1. CDR3 DNA: TGTGCCAGCAGTGAAAGGGGGATGGACAGGGCCCACGAGCAGTACTTC. It is translated as CASSERGMDRAHEQYF.